This T cell receptor (beta chain) was sequenced during a study of Ad26.COV2.S vaccination and SARS-CoV-2 variants. Study in general: Intramuscularly, Ad26.COV2.S was given either once or twice, 56 days apart. Findings of the study overall: Measurements of TCR breadth and depth may have given underestimates of the total T cell responses.

Comments on this clone: What it binds is not known.

Data came from immunoSEQ multiplex PCR; TCRdb stores just in-frame clones and leaves some out. The data contain over 200,000 clones, 70% to 90% of them singletons. This sample's treatment: roughly 18 received Ad26.COV2.S at low or high dose, single or two shots; about five received placebo; per-sample allocation not given. Vaccine and placebo recipients were sampled on day 63 after the first injection. Its platform was an Ad26 vector, and its expressed antigen was Wuhan-strain SARS-CoV-2 spike. Trimming took off 7 bases at V and 6 bases at J, with 21 bases between the two ends. CDR1 is MNHEY and CDR2 is SVGAGI in the germline V gene. This CDR3 has 15 residues.

The source is a person between 18 and 65 years old who received the Ad26.COV2.S COVID-19 vaccine or a placebo. The chain is built from TRBV6-5 and TRBJ1-2, with D tentatively TRBD1 (5 bases). The sequences come from peripheral blood, collected in a trial of Ad26.COV2.S vaccine versus placebo. For the CDR3, the DNA is TGTGCCAGCACCGAGACAGCCACTGAATGGAATGGCTACACCTTC. It yields the protein CASTETATEWNGYTF.